Sequencing of this TCR beta chain was carried out in a study of cytomegalovirus exposure and HLA in healthy donors. PCR amplification relied on 60 Vbeta primers (plus 13 Jbeta primers). In the authors' methods: Approximately 11 million shared chains were among roughly 81 million unique TCR beta chains counted in a later analysis. Sequenced by immunoSEQ multiplex PCR; TCRdb stores in-frame clones only, minus some. The V and J calls and clone size were taken over from that table, and D and trimming were inferred from the DNA. The sample shows about 200,000 clones, about 86% of them seen only once. There are 16 residues in the CDR3. V trimming: 4 bases; J trimming: 6 bases; junction bases outside the gene matches: 13. Germline-derived CDR1 and CDR2 are SGHNT and YYREEE (reference sequence). Study-wide results and caveats: Cytomegalovirus association was assigned to more than 150 TCR beta chains.

On this clone itself: Its target is not known.

The clonotype comes from a young woman in good health and CMV-seronegative. Sequencing was carried out using PBMCs. The V gene is TRBV5-4, the J gene TRBJ2-1; 7 nucleotides line up with TRBD2. CDR3 residues: CASSPGVAGHANEQFF. The CDR3 bases are TGTGCCAGCAGCCCCGGGGTAGCGGGCCACGCCAATGAGCAGTTCTTC.